The 32 T cell receptor beta chains presented below share a single source sample, sequenced in a study of cytomegalovirus exposure and HLA in healthy donors. The repertoire was sequenced with immunoSEQ multiplex PCR; TCRdb's copy has only in-frame clones and lacks some. Of over 60,000 clones listed, about 95% are singletons. The sample consisted of PBMCs. Receptors were obtained from a young man in good health and CMV-seronegative.

This chain connects TRBV4-2 to TRBJ2-1; weak D call: TRBD2 (5 bases). V was pared by 3 bases and J by 6 bases, with 18 bases between. Germline V gives CDR1 LGHNA, CDR2 YNFKEQ. This CDR3 region has 16 residues. The CDR3 protein is CASSQVTSYPLNEQFF. CDR3 DNA sequence: TGTGCCAGCAGCCAGGTTACTAGTTACCCTCTCAATGAGCAGTTCTTC.

The gene calls are TRBV29-1 and TRBJ2-1; 10 positions agree with TRBD1. The length of the CDR3 is 15 residues. Losses at the gene ends were 5 bases for V and 7 bases for J; bases not matched to a gene: 11. Germline V lookup: CDR1 SQVTM, CDR2 ANQGSEA. This CDR3 reads CSVSSGTGELNEQFF. The CDR3, as DNA: TGCAGCGTTTCTTCCGGGACAGGGGAATTGAATGAGCAGTTCTTC.

The V call is TRBV30, the J call TRBJ2-1; TRBD1 aligns across 7 bases. Germline loops: CDR1 GTSNPN, CDR2 SVGIG (reference sequence). Trimming cost V 0 bases and J 6 bases; bases outside gene matches: 8. The CDR3 loop spans 15 amino acids. This CDR3 reads CAWSVQWGQLNEQFF. The CDR3 DNA sequence: TGTGCCTGGAGTGTACAGTGGGGACAGCTCAATGAGCAGTTCTTC.

The chain is built from TRBV5-1 and TRBJ2-7, with unresolved D. V gave up 3 bases and J gave up 7 bases, with 20 bases separating them. This CDR3 spans 15 amino acids. In germline, CDR1 is SGHRS, CDR2 YFSETQ. In DNA, the CDR3 is TGCGCCAGCAGCTCCTCGGTGCCCGAGACTGGGGAGCAGTACTTC. Encoded protein: CASSSSVPETGEQYF.

The gene calls are TRBV15 and TRBJ2-4; D possibly corresponds to TRBD1 (6 bases). CDR1 is LNHNV and CDR2 is YYDKDF in the germline V gene (reference sequence). The germline V and J ends were trimmed by 5 bases and 4 bases, with 18 bases remaining between them. The CDR3 consists of 16 residues. The chain's CDR3 is CATSVDVGTPKNIQYF. CDR3 nucleotide sequence: TGTGCCACCAGCGTAGACGTAGGGACACCAAAAAACATTCAGTACTTC.

The chain has TRBV5-6 and TRBJ1-2; TRBD1 might be the D (6 bases). Trimming pared 1 base from V and 5 bases from J, leaving 9 bases between. The CDR3 contains 13 residues. CDR1 SGHDT and CDR2 YYEEEE come from the germline V gene. DNA of the CDR3: TGTGCCAGCAGCTTGCCAGGGGAATATGGCTACACCTTC. It translates to CASSLPGEYGYTF.

The chain recombines TRBV4-1 with TRBJ1-1, with 9 nucleotides matching TRBD1. Germline trimming cut 3 bases from V and 6 bases from J; bases unmatched to any gene: 8. CDR1 and CDR2 (germline): MGHRA, YSYEKL. The length of the CDR3 is 15 residues. The CDR3 DNA reads as TGCGCCAGCAGCCAGGCACAGACAGGGGGACCTGAAGCTTTCTTT. This encodes CASSQAQTGGPEAFF.

This sequence joins TRBV10-3 and TRBJ1-1, with D uncertain. This CDR3 is 13 amino acids long. In germline, CDR1 is ENHRY, CDR2 SYGVKD. Trimming took off 6 bases at V and 2 bases at J, with 10 bases between the two ends. CDR3 in amino acids: CAISRPGNTEAFF. CDR3 sequence (DNA): TGTGCCATCAGCCGCCCAGGAAACACTGAAGCTTTCTTT.

This clone was counted a single time. V is TRBV6-5 and J is TRBJ1-1, with D perhaps TRBD1 (5 bases). The ends were cut back, 6 bases at V and 5 bases at J, with 16 bases in the middle. Germline CDR1 and CDR2: MNHEY and SVGAGI. The CDR3 has 14 residues. The CDR3 loop is CASSLGVSGTEAFF. The DNA of the CDR3 is TGTGCCAGCAGCTTAGGGGTTTCAGGAACTGAAGCTTTCTTT.

This sequence joins TRBV5-4 and TRBJ1-1; 7 bases agree with TRBD1. With 0 bases clipped from V and 0 bases from J, the junction kept 5 bases outside the gene matches. The CDR3 spans 16 residues. Germline lookup yields CDR1 SGHNT and CDR2 YYREEE (reference sequence). CDR3 in amino acids: CASSLDGTGVNTEAFF. CDR3 bases: TGTGCCAGCAGCTTGGATGGTACAGGGGTGAACACTGAAGCTTTCTTT.

J is TRBJ1-1 and V is TRBV9, with D perhaps TRBD1 (5 bases). Germline CDR1 reads SGDLS; CDR2 reads YYNGEE. With 3 bases removed from V and 2 bases from J, the gap between germline ends came to 11 bases. This CDR3 contains 14 residues. DNA for the CDR3: TGTGCCAGCAGCGAGGGGTCCTCCAACACTGAAGCTTTCTTT. Encoded protein: CASSEGSSNTEAFF.

The CDR3 spells CASMREEGLYGYTF. The CDR3 DNA sequence: TGTGCCAGCATGAGGGAGGAAGGGCTCTATGGCTACACCTTC. The chain has TRBV25-1 and TRBJ1-2; D ambiguous. From germline, CDR1 is MGHDK and CDR2 SYGVNS. The V and J ends lost 7 bases and 4 bases respectively, with 16 bases between them. This CDR3 has 14 amino acids.

V and J are TRBV30 and TRBJ2-7, with 8 bases matching TRBD2. V dropped 6 bases and J dropped 2; count of bases not matched to a gene: 9. The CDR3 has 14 amino acids. CDR1 is GTSNPN and CDR2 is SVGIG in the germline V gene (reference sequence). CDR3 residues: CACRIPGLAYEQYF. As DNA, the CDR3 is TGTGCCTGTCGCATTCCGGGACTAGCCTACGAGCAGTACTTC.

V usage is TRBV5-1 and J usage is TRBJ2-1, with D maybe TRBD1 (6 bases). CDR3 length: 15 residues. The germline gives CDR1 SGHRS, CDR2 YFSETQ. V was clipped by 6 bases and J by 0 bases, with 13 bases between them. CDR3 protein: CASTQDSPSYNEQFF. The CDR3 nucleotides are TGCGCCAGCACCCAGGACAGCCCCTCCTACAATGAGCAGTTCTTC.

The chain employs TRBV5-6 and TRBJ1-5; D possibly corresponds to TRBD1 (5 bases). This CDR3 is built from 14 residues. V was cut by 4 bases and J by 0 bases, with 8 bases left in between. Germline CDR1 and CDR2: SGHDT and YYEEEE. The CDR3 here is CASSVTGSNQPQHF. The CDR3 DNA sequence: TGTGCCAGCAGCGTAACAGGTAGCAATCAGCCCCAGCATTTT.

This chain connects TRBV25-1 to TRBJ2-6; D perhaps matches TRBD2 (6 bases). Germline-derived CDR1 and CDR2 are MGHDK and SYGVNS. The CDR3 spans 15 residues. With 2 bases removed from V and 3 bases from J, the gap between germline ends came to 8 bases. CDR3 in amino acids: CASSEGGNGANVLTF. The CDR3 DNA is TGTGCCAGCAGTGAAGGAGGGAATGGGGCCAACGTCCTGACTTTC.

This rearrangement joins TRBV27 to TRBJ1-2; 8 positions agree with TRBD1. The CDR3 consists of 15 residues. CDR1 is MNHEY and CDR2 is SMNVEV in the germline V gene (reference sequence). V was clipped by 4 bases and J by 7 bases; unmatched bases: 11. CDR3 residues: CASSSISSGGAGYTF. The CDR3 nucleotides are TGTGCCAGCAGTTCGATCTCTTCAGGGGGCGCTGGCTACACCTTC.

CDR3 region: CASSFRETTATNYGYTF. The CDR3 DNA sequence: TGCGCCAGCAGCTTCAGAGAAACGACAGCTACTAACTATGGCTACACCTTC. This sequence joins TRBV5-1 and TRBJ1-2; possible D gene TRBD1, 5 bases. V gave up 2 bases and J gave up 0 bases, with 17 bases separating them. The CDR3 has 17 amino acids. Germline values: CDR1 SGHRS, CDR2 YFSETQ. The full variable domain, completed using reference TRBV5-1 and TRBJ1-2, is KAGVTQTPRYLIKTRGQQVTLSCSPISGHRSVSWYQQTPGQGLQFLFEYFSETQRNKGNFPGRFSGRQFSNSRSEMNVSTLELGDSALYLCASSFRETTATNYGYTFGSGTRLTVV.

This clone was observed a single time. This chain links TRBV5-5 with TRBJ2-7; TRBD1 matches at 9 bases. The CDR3 is 14 residues long. After removal of 4 bases from V and 3 bases from J, the junction contained 5 bases not matched to a gene. Germline V gene lookup returns CDR1 SGHKS and CDR2 YYEKEE (reference sequence). This CDR3 is CASSTGGWDYEQYF. For the CDR3, the DNA is TGTGCCAGCAGCACAGGGGGCTGGGACTACGAGCAGTACTTC. The variable domain in full, completed from reference TRBV5-5 and TRBJ2-7, reads DAGVTQSPTHLIKTRGQQVTLRCSPISGHKSVSWYQQVLGQGPQFIFQYYEKEERGRGNFPDRFSARQFPNYSSELNVNALLLGDSALYLCASSTGGWDYEQYFGPGTRLTVT.

V gene TRBV14 combines with J gene TRBJ1-2, with 9 bases identical to TRBD1. Germline assignment: CDR1 SGHDN and CDR2 FVKESK. The CDR3 length is 16 residues. The trim removed 4 bases at V and 0 bases at J, leaving 6 bases unmatched. The CDR3 reads CASSRWDRETNYGYTF. The DNA for the CDR3 is TGTGCCAGCAGCCGTTGGGACAGGGAGACTAACTATGGCTACACCTTC.

The chain carries TRBV7-8 and TRBJ2-1, with D possibly being TRBD2 (5 bases). V was pared by 0 bases and J by 4 bases, with 10 bases between. CDR3 size: 15 residues. Germline lookup yields CDR1 SGHVS and CDR2 FQNEAQ. The CDR3 is CASSLARAEYNEQFF. In DNA form, the CDR3 reads TGTGCCAGCAGCTTAGCGCGGGCGGAATACAATGAGCAGTTCTTC.

This chain connects TRBV15 to TRBJ2-1; D may be TRBD1 (6 bases). Germline-derived CDR1 and CDR2 are LNHNV and YYDKDF (reference sequence). Trimming shortened V by 0 bases and J by 6 bases, and 15 bases separated the two germline ends. CDR3 length: 16 residues. The CDR3 sequence: CATSRDRDTPSNEQFF. CDR3 nucleotide sequence: TGTGCCACCAGCAGAGACCGGGACACGCCGAGCAATGAGCAGTTCTTC.

This clone was counted once. The chain employs TRBV5-6 and TRBJ2-7; 12 bases are shared with TRBD1. V was clipped by 8 bases and J by 5 bases; unmatched bases: 8. Germline V gene lookup returns CDR1 SGHDT and CDR2 YYEEEE. The CDR3 consists of 14 residues. CDR3 sequence: CASRRDRGLDEQYF. The CDR3 DNA follows: TGTGCCAGTCGCCGGGACAGGGGGCTGGACGAGCAGTACTTC.

The rearrangement joins TRBV9 to TRBJ2-1; no reliable D call. Germline V CDR1 and CDR2: SGDLS, YYNGEE. Trimming removed 0 bases at V and 4 bases at J, with 8 bases between. The CDR3 is made up of 14 amino acids. This chain's CDR3 is CASSVGNSYNEQFF. In DNA, the CDR3 is TGTGCCAGCAGCGTAGGAAACTCGTACAATGAGCAGTTCTTC.

The V call is TRBV18, the J call TRBJ1-5; a possible D gene is TRBD1 (5 bases). Between the trimmed V and J ends, which lost 0 bases and 6 bases, there was a span of 15 bases. The CDR3 spans 16 residues. Germline V gene data show CDR1 as KGHSH and CDR2 as LQKENI. For the CDR3, the DNA is TGTGCCAGCTCACCACCGGTGGGGAGGGGATCTCAGCCCCAGCATTTT. Protein product: CASSPPVGRGSQPQHF.

This chain connects TRBV27 to TRBJ1-6, with 9 bases fitting TRBD1. CDR3 length: 15 amino acids. Germline V gene data show CDR1 as MNHEY and CDR2 as SMNVEV (reference sequence). With V trimmed by 5 bases and J by 9 bases, 8 bases remained unmatched. The CDR3 DNA is TGTGCCAGCAGTCCAGACAGGGGGAACTCTTCACCCCTCCACTTT. It specifies CASSPDRGNSSPLHF.

The table lists this clone with a count of one. The chain employs TRBV5-1 and TRBJ2-7, with 8 bases aligning to TRBD2. Germline V gene sequence: CDR1 SGHRS, CDR2 YFSETQ. The CDR3 runs 17 residues. With V trimmed by 0 bases and J by 2 bases, 10 bases remained unmatched. This CDR3 reads CASSLGGAGLGAYEQYF. CDR3 bases: TGCGCCAGCAGCTTGGGGGGTGCGGGACTAGGAGCCTACGAGCAGTACTTC.

This clone was detected once. The chain carries TRBV5-8 and TRBJ1-3; no reliable D call. Germline CDR1 SGHTS, CDR2 YDEGEE. Deletions cut 2 bases from V and 1 base from J, with 10 bases between. The CDR3 contains 15 residues. CDR3 DNA: TGTGCCAGCAGCTTTCTCCGTATTTCTGGAAACACCATATATTTT. As protein: CASSFLRISGNTIYF.

J is TRBJ1-1 and V is TRBV25-1; D is perhaps TRBD1 (6 bases). Per the germline V gene, CDR1 is MGHDK and CDR2 is SYGVNS. The CDR3 sequence is 13 residues long. With 6 bases removed from V and 11 bases from J, the gap between germline ends came to 19 bases. This chain's CDR3 is CASSLGQSTRAFF. DNA for the CDR3: TGTGCCAGCAGCCTAGGACAGTCCACGCGGGCTTTCTTT.

V usage is TRBV28 and J usage is TRBJ2-2; 8 positions agree with TRBD2. Losses at the gene ends were 4 bases for V and 5 bases for J; bases not matched to a gene: 12. CDR1 and CDR2 (germline): MDHEN, SYDVKM. The CDR3 sequence is 17 residues long. CDR3 loop: CASSSLGGERRTGELFF. CDR3 coding DNA: TGTGCCAGCAGTTCCCTCGGGGGGGAAAGGAGAACCGGGGAGCTGTTTTTT.

The rearrangement joins TRBV4-1 to TRBJ2-7; the match to TRBD1 covers 9 bases. The CDR3 runs 14 residues. Germline V gene sequence: CDR1 MGHRA, CDR2 YSYEKL. The junction had 6 bases not matched to a gene; V was cut back by 7 bases and J by 2 bases. CDR3 sequence: CASTQTGGTYEQYF. The CDR3 DNA reads TGCGCCAGCACCCAGACAGGGGGTACCTACGAGCAGTACTTC.

The chain joins TRBV20-1 to TRBJ2-1, with D perhaps matching TRBD1 (5 bases). With 5 bases removed from V and 7 bases from J, the gap between germline ends came to 9 bases. The CDR3 totals 11 residues. Germline lookup yields CDR1 DFQATT and CDR2 SNEGSKA (reference sequence). The CDR3, as DNA: TGCAGTGCTGTATCAGGGAATGAGCAGTTCTTC. Translation: CSAVSGNEQFF.